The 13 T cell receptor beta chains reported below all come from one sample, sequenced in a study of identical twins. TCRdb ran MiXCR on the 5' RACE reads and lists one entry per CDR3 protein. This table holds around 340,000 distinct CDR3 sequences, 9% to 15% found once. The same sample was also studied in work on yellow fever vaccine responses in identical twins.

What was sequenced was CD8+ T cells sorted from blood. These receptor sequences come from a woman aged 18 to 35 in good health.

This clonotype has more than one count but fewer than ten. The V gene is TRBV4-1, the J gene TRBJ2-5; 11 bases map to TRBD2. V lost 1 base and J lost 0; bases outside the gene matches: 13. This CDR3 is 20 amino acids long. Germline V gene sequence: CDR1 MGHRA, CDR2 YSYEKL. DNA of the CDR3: TGCGCCAGCAGCCAAGGTGGGGTAGCGGGAGGGCCGGAGTACCAAGAGACCCAGTACTTC. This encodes CASSQGGVAGGPEYQETQYF.

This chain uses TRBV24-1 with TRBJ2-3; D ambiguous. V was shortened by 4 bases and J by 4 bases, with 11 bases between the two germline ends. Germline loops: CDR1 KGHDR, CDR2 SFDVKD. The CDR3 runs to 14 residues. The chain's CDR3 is CATSELAGPDTQYF. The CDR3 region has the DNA TGTGCCACCAGTGAACTCGCAGGCCCAGATACGCAGTATTTT.

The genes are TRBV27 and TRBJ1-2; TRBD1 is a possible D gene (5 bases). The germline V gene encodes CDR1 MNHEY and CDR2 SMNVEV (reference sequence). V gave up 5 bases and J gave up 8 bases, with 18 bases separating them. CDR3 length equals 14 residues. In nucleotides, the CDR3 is TGTGCCAGCAGTCCGCCTTTGGGACGCGGGGGCTACACCTTC. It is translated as CASSPPLGRGGYTF.

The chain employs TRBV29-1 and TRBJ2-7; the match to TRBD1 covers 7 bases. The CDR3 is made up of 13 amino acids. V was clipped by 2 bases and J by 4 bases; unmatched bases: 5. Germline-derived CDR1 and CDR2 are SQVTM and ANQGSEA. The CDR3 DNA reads TGCAGCGTTGAAAGTTTGGGACAGTACGAGCAGTACTTC. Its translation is CSVESLGQYEQYF.

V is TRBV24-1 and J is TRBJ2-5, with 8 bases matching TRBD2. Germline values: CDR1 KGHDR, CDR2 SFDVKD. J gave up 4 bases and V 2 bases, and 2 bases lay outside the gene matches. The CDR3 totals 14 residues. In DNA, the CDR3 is TGTGCCACCAGTGATTCGGGGGGGGGAGAGACCCAGTACTTC. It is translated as CATSDSGGGETQYF.

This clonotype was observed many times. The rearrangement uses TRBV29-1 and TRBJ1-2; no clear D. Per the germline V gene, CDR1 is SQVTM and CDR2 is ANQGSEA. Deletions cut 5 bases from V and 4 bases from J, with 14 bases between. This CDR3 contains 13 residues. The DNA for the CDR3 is TGCAGCGTTTCCTTCAGAGGGTCCTATGGCTACACCTTC. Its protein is CSVSFRGSYGYTF.

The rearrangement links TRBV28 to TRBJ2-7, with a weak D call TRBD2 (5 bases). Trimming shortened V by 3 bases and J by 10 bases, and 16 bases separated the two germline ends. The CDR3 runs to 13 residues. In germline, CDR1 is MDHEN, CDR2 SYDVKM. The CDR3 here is CASSFEGTRVQYF. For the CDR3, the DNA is TGTGCCAGCAGTTTTGAGGGAACTAGAGTACAGTACTTC.

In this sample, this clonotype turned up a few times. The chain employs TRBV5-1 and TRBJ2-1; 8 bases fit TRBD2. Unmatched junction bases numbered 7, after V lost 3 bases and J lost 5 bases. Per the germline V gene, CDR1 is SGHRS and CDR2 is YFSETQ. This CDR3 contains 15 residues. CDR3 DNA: TGCGCCAGCAGCTGGTCCGGGACTAGAGACAATGAGCAGTTCTTC. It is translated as CASSWSGTRDNEQFF.

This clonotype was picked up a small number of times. CDR3 region: CASSTRPREGDYNEQFF. CDR3 coding DNA: TGTGCCAGCAGCACCAGACCCCGGGAGGGGGACTACAATGAGCAGTTCTTC. This chain joins TRBV9 and TRBJ2-1, with TRBD2 matching 8 bases. V lost 4 bases, J lost 3 bases, and 12 bases stayed unmatched. This CDR3 has 17 amino acids. The V gene's germline CDR1 is SGDLS and CDR2 YYNGEE.

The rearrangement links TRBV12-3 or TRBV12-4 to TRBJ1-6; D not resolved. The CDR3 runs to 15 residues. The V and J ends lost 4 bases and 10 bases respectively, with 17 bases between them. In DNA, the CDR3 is TGTGCCAGCAGTTCGGTTGAGTTCTCCGACTCACCCCTCCACTTT. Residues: CASSSVEFSDSPLHF.

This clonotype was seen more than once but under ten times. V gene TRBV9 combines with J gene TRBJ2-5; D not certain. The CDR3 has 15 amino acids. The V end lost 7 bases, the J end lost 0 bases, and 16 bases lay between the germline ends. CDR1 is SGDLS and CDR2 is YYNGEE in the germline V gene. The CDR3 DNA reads TGTGCCAGCTCAGACTTAGTCGCGTACCAAGAGACCCAGTACTTC. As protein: CASSDLVAYQETQYF.

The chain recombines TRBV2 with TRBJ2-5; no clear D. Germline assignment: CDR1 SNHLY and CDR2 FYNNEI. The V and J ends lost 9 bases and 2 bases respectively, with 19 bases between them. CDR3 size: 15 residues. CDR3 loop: CARGKHLRLQETQYF. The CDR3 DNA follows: TGTGCCAGGGGCAAGCACTTGCGGTTACAAGAGACCCAGTACTTC.

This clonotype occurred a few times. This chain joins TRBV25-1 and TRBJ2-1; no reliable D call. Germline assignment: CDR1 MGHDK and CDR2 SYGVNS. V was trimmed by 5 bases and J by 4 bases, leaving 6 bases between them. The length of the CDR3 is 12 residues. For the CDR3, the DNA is TGTGCCAGCAGTCAGTGGTACAATGAGCAGTTCTTC. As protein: CASSQWYNEQFF.